This passage covers 14 T cell receptor beta chains from one sample sequenced in a study of cytomegalovirus exposure and HLA in healthy donors. The PCR was carried out with 60 Vbeta primers and 13 Jbeta primers. The repertoire was sequenced with immunoSEQ multiplex PCR; TCRdb's copy has only in-frame clones and lacks some. The table lists just over 150,000 clones, 77% of them singletons. Sequencing was performed on PBMCs. These receptors all stem from a woman in her twenties or thirties in good health and CMV-seronegative.

The chain has TRBV18 and TRBJ2-7; 8 bases fit TRBD1. CDR1 and CDR2 from the germline V gene are KGHSH and LQKENI. CDR3 length: 13 residues. V trimming: 2 bases; J trimming: 10 bases; junction bases outside the gene matches: 7. The DNA for the CDR3 is TGTGCCAGCTCACCAGGCCGGCAGGGGGCACAGTACTTC. Amino acids: CASSPGRQGAQYF.

Only a few counts were recorded for this clone. The chain links TRBV5-1 to TRBJ1-1; a weak D match, TRBD1 (6 bases). Germline V gene lookup returns CDR1 SGHRS and CDR2 YFSETQ. Trimming shortened V by 0 bases and J by 0 bases, and 12 bases separated the two germline ends. The CDR3 is 16 amino acids. CDR3 sequence: CASSLVAGVVNTEAFF. The DNA for the CDR3 is TGCGCCAGCAGCTTGGTGGCAGGGGTCGTGAACACTGAAGCTTTCTTT.

The chain is built from TRBV4-1 and TRBJ1-1, with TRBD1 matching 7 bases. Unmatched junction bases numbered 7, after V lost 3 bases and J lost 3 bases. In germline, CDR1 is MGHRA, CDR2 YSYEKL. This CDR3 has 15 amino acids. The CDR3 nucleotides read TGCGCCAGCAGCCAGATGGACAGGCGGCACACTGAAGCTTTCTTT. Translated: CASSQMDRRHTEAFF.

The chain recombines TRBV6-1 with TRBJ2-7; a weak D match, TRBD2 (6 bases). The CDR3 extends over 17 amino acids. The V and J ends lost 3 bases and 5 bases respectively, with 23 bases between them. CDR1 and CDR2 (germline): MNHNS, SASEGT. CDR3 loop: CASSDLWDRRVRHEQYF. The CDR3 region has the DNA TGTGCCAGCAGTGATCTCTGGGATCGGAGGGTTAGGCACGAGCAGTACTTC.

The chain employs TRBV18 and TRBJ2-3; a possible D gene is TRBD2 (6 bases). Germline CDR1 and CDR2: KGHSH and LQKENI. V gave up 3 bases and J gave up 4 bases, with 23 bases separating them. The CDR3 sequence is 18 residues long. The CDR3 nucleotides are TGTGCCAGCTCACCCGGCGGTGGAGGGGCGCTGAGCGCAGATACGCAGTATTTT. Its translation is CASSPGGGGALSADTQYF.

The chain uses TRBV19 and TRBJ1-1; 8 nucleotides agree with TRBD1. This CDR3 contains 15 residues. The junction had 8 bases not matched to a gene; V was cut back by 6 bases and J by 2 bases. In germline, CDR1 is LNHDA, CDR2 SQIVND (reference sequence). CDR3 loop: CASRGQGPANTEAFF. In DNA form, the CDR3 reads TGTGCCAGTAGAGGACAGGGCCCAGCCAACACTGAAGCTTTCTTT.

The chain joins TRBV13 to TRBJ2-5; D might be TRBD1 (7 bases). The CDR3 runs 15 residues. Germline V gene sequence: CDR1 PRHDT, CDR2 FYEKMQ (reference sequence). V gave up 4 bases and J gave up 7 bases, with 19 bases separating them. CDR3 residues: CASSSAGQRPGTQYF. In nucleotides, the CDR3 is TGTGCCAGCAGCTCGGCGGGACAGCGTCCCGGGACCCAGTACTTC. Full variable domain (outside the CDR3, taken from reference TRBV13 and TRBJ2-5): AAGVIQSPRHLIKEKRETATLKCYPIPRHDTVYWYQQGPGQDPQFLISFYEKMQSDKGSIPDRFSAQQFSDYHSELNMSSLELGDSALYFCASSSAGQRPGTQYFGPGTRLLVL.

The chain links TRBV5-1 to TRBJ1-6, with TRBD1 identical over 9 bases. V was pared by 4 bases and J by 2 bases, with 4 bases of the junction left unmatched. Looked up from germline, CDR1 is SGHRS and CDR2 is YFSETQ. This CDR3 region has 16 residues. CDR3 nucleotides: TGCGCCAGCAGCCCGGGACAGGGTACCTATAATTCACCCCTCCACTTT. Translating gives CASSPGQGTYNSPLHF.

The CDR3 nucleotides are TGTGCCATCAGTCGCGGAGAAGGCTATGGCTACACCTTC. Protein product: CAISRGEGYGYTF. The V gene is TRBV10-3, the J gene TRBJ1-2; D uncertain. This CDR3 is built from 13 residues. Germline CDR1 and CDR2: ENHRY and SYGVKD. V was cut by 5 bases and J by 4 bases, with 11 bases left in between.

There are a few counts of this clone. V is TRBV28 and J is TRBJ2-3; D might be TRBD2 (7 bases). Germline lookup yields CDR1 MDHEN and CDR2 SYDVKM. The CDR3 consists of 17 residues. With 2 bases removed from V and 2 bases from J, the gap between germline ends came to 17 bases. CDR3 region: CASSLASYGGATDTQYF. The CDR3 DNA reads as TGTGCCAGCAGTTTAGCCTCCTATGGGGGGGCCACAGATACGCAGTATTTT.

The gene calls are TRBV5-1 and TRBJ2-3, with 7 bases identical to TRBD2. The CDR3 sequence is 14 residues long. V was pared by 3 bases and J by 2 bases, with 3 bases of the junction left unmatched. From germline, CDR1 is SGHRS and CDR2 YFSETQ. CDR3 amino acids: CASSSAGDTDTQYF. As DNA, the CDR3 is TGCGCCAGCAGCTCCGCGGGGGACACAGATACGCAGTATTTT.

This chain links TRBV28 with TRBJ2-7, with a weak D call TRBD1 (5 bases). This CDR3 is built from 15 residues. V was trimmed by 3 bases and J by 1 base, leaving 13 bases between them. Germline CDR1 MDHEN, CDR2 SYDVKM. The CDR3 is CASSLVRAPSYEQYF. The CDR3 nucleotides are TGTGCCAGCAGTTTGGTCAGGGCGCCTTCCTACGAGCAGTACTTC.

CDR3: CASSSRVAGEQFF. In DNA, the CDR3 is TGTGCCAGCAGTTCCCGTGTAGCCGGGGAGCAGTTCTTC. The chain uses TRBV6-5 and TRBJ2-1; D is undetermined. The CDR3 loop spans 13 amino acids. The V gene's germline CDR1 is MNHEY and CDR2 SVGAGI. The germline V and J ends were trimmed by 4 bases and 10 bases, with 14 bases remaining between them.

The V gene is TRBV5-1, the J gene TRBJ2-5; the D gene is possibly TRBD2 (5 bases). The CDR3 spans 15 residues. V dropped 4 bases and J dropped 3 bases, with 16 bases sitting between them. The germline gives CDR1 SGHRS, CDR2 YFSETQ. This CDR3 reads CASSRGQASEETQYF. The CDR3 DNA reads as TGCGCCAGCAGCCGGGGTCAGGCGTCGGAAGAGACCCAGTACTTC.